This T cell receptor beta chain came from a study of control samples from healthy donors and cancer patients. Trimming took 2 bases from V and 0 from J, leaving 21 bases between them. The germline CDR1 and CDR2 sequences are SGHDT and YYEEEE. The CDR3 loop spans 19 amino acids. Clones were sequenced by immunoSEQ multiplex PCR, and TCRdb holds only the in-frame ones, with some missing. Among about 120,000 clones, roughly 90% were seen once, and the ten largest hold around 3.5%. The chain has TRBV5-6 and TRBJ1-5, with a tentative D call TRBD1 (5 bases). The sequence came from a woman aged 55-70 years with lung cancer. The sample consisted of PBMCs. In DNA, the CDR3 is TGTGCCAGCAGCTTATCGGCCGGAATGGGGGGATATAGCAATCAGCCCCAGCATTTT. This codes for CASSLSAGMGGYSNQPQHF.